This T cell receptor (beta chain) stems from a study of PD-L1 blockade in urothelial cancer. In germline, CDR1 is GTSNPN, CDR2 SVGIG (reference sequence). V lost 3 bases, J lost 0 bases, and 6 bases lay in between. This CDR3 has 14 residues. Sequencing was performed with immunoSEQ multiplex PCR; in TCRdb, only in-frame clones are kept and a portion is missing. The sample carries some 25,000 clones, less than 90% recorded once. This rearrangement joins TRBV30 to TRBJ2-6; D is unclear. This sample comprised PBMCs, obtained around atezolizumab (anti-PD-L1) treatment. The TCR was taken from a man between 60 and 75 years old with urothelial cancer. In DNA, the CDR3 is TGTGCCTGGAGCGGGTACTCTGGGGCCAACGTCCTGACTTTC. This translates into CAWSGYSGANVLTF.